This T cell receptor (beta chain) derives from a study of neurological immune-mediated disorders (dated by TCRdb to about 2019). Looking at the study overall: Among the 35 or so multiple sclerosis patients, approximately 30 had relapsing-remitting MS and 3 had secondary progressive MS. The study compared peripheral blood TCR-beta repertoires of HTLV-I-associated myelopathy (HAM/TSP) patients, multiple sclerosis patients and healthy controls using UMI-based sequencing. Alongside PBMC samples, the set of about 100 TCR-beta libraries contained longitudinal samples, technical triplicates, and paired CD4+ and CD8+ T-cell subsets that had been sorted. The cohort was made up of about 65 subjects, consisting of roughly 14 HAM/TSP patients, about 35 multiple sclerosis patients and around 20 healthy controls.

Results and caveats for the whole study, not just this receptor: In a phylogenetic analysis, the repertoires of 18 out of 34 MS patients fell into a single cluster of related CDR3 sequences, pointing to a possible signature at the repertoire level. TCR clonal expansion was highest in HAM/TSP patients and lowest in MS patients, with MS patients falling below even healthy controls. Expanded clones from different subjects shared no identical CDR3 amino acid sequences, which suggests that TCR-beta repertoires were private in all groups. No clinical or MRI features were associated with the MS cluster, and the authors said that larger cohorts are needed.

This clonotype was found many times. The antigen it recognizes is unknown. The sample holds no much larger clone one base away, and base qualities are not on file. To synthesize cDNA, template-switch 5'RACE was performed with a primer carrying a 10-nucleotide random unique molecular identifier so that each TCR transcript was tagged. Every sequencing run yielded over 190 million TCR-beta sequences covering 15-18 subjects. Total RNA was extracted with the RNeasy kit. The KAPA Real-time Library Amplification kit was used to amplify TCR-beta VDJ regions with primers targeting the TCR constant region and the 5'RACE anchor. A first PCR added sample indexes and Illumina adaptors, and a second PCR then raised library yield. The roughly 650 bp TCR product was size-selected on a 2% E-gel SizeSelection system after Ampure bead purification. Library quality was checked on a Bioanalyzer, concentration was measured with Qubit, and libraries were quantified with the Kapa Library Quantification kit before pooling. Paired-end 2 x 150 bp sequencing of the libraries was performed on an Illumina HiSeq 2500. To increase sequence diversity, about 23-32% phiX was spiked into each library pool. For the original study's pipeline: Quality-filtered reads were processed with the UMI-based MiGEC pipeline, which removed over 75% of raw TCR sequences during error correction. IMGT germline references were used for alignment of VDJ genes, and clonotypes were defined by a unique CDR3 amino acid sequence together with V-J genes. VDJtools evaluated clonal expansion, Shannon diversity and CDR3 relatedness (CalcPairwiseDistances, ClusterSamples); CLCbio workbench built phylogenetic trees. A clone was classed as expanded if it had 8 or more unique UMIs, a cutoff based on coefficient-of-variation modelling across technical triplicates. Using fastp at Q25 and MiXCR, TCRdb reprocessed the public reads and kept productive beta chains. Identical CDR3 proteins give one entry, which carries the most common genes and DNA. What appears here as the V and J calls and clone size reflects TCRdb's work, not the paper's. Here the sample has 65,000 to 90,000 distinct CDR3 sequences; 2.5% to 4% occur a single time. Roughly 5.2% of the sample goes to the ten largest clones.

Unsorted PBMC libraries were generated from 2 million PBMCs stored in RNAlater at -80 °C until RNA extraction. The multiple sclerosis patients were enrolled in a US clinical protocol that used magnetic resonance imaging to evaluate disease progression. Peripheral blood underwent Ficoll-Hypaque density gradient centrifugation to isolate PBMCs, which were then cryopreserved in liquid nitrogen. The TCR comes from a woman aged 45 to 65 with multiple sclerosis. The sequenced sample consisted of PBMCs.

DNA sequence: TGTGCCATCAGTGAGAGAGGGGGACACTATGGCTACACCTTC. This encodes CAISERGGHYGYTF. The V and J segments used are TRBV10-3 and TRBJ1-2, and the D gene may be TRBD1, 6 bases matching. CDR1 and CDR2 were assigned from the germline V gene as ENHRY and SYGVKD. V was cut back by 2 bases and J by 3 bases, leaving a gap of 10 bases between them. Taken from cysteine to phenylalanine, the CDR3 has 14 residues. The entry retains the CDR3 DNA only, 42 bases that are in frame from base 1.